The rows below give T cell receptor beta chains drawn from one sample of a study of blood T cells in healthy people across ages. TCRdb passed the 5' RACE reads through MiXCR, listing each CDR3 protein once. The sample shows about 1.5 million distinct CDR3 sequences, 35% to 45% of them seen only once. Specimen: blood. These receptors all stem from a woman between 18 and 29 years old in good health. CDR3s include the opening cysteine and the closing phenylalanine or tryptophan. The order of the fields is CDR3 protein, V gene, clone size, J gene. A row's size may be missing; if present it is once, few, many or a size class.

CASSAPGTGSYEQYF | TRBV6-1 | . | TRBJ2-7
CASGPLLGYNEQFF | TRBV12-3/TRBV12-4 | few | TRBJ2-1
CASSELGVPDTQYF | TRBV25-1 | . | TRBJ2-3
CASSFPTGVQETQYF | TRBV28 | once | TRBJ2-5
CASSQESPGAGNNEKLFF | TRBV4-1 | . | TRBJ1-4
CASSQPERVRYNEQFF | TRBV4-2 | few | TRBJ2-1
CASTRGNEAFF | TRBV12-3/TRBV12-4 | few | TRBJ1-1
CSARPLAGFSYNEQFF | TRBV20-1 | many | TRBJ2-1
CASSPGLAGTEQYF | TRBV9 | . | TRBJ2-7
CASSSPGPLLSAQYF | TRBV12-3/TRBV12-4 | . | TRBJ2-7
CSAGGGAAQPQHF | TRBV20-1 | . | TRBJ1-5
CASSPNRPGAHNEQYF | TRBV23-1 | . | TRBJ2-5
CASRPGYAGELFF | TRBV27 | . | TRBJ2-2
CSARGGTGGAFF | TRBV20-1 | . | TRBJ1-1
CSVEDLRGVDTQYF | TRBV29-1 | . | TRBJ2-3
CASRTSGNQETQYF | TRBV7-6 | . | TRBJ2-5
CASRPGTSSPKAFF | TRBV4-3 | . | TRBJ1-1
CASSLTGGAGLGYTF | TRBV12-3/TRBV12-4 | . | TRBJ1-2
CSAKLAASYNEQYF | TRBV20-1 | . | .
CASSSKAAEQYF | TRBV27 | . | TRBJ2-5
CASSQERLYEQFF | TRBV4-2 | few | TRBJ2-1
CASSSGGAVNEQFF | TRBV12-3/TRBV12-4 | many | TRBJ2-1
CASSPEAQGQQYF | TRBV18 | . | TRBJ2-7
CATSRVQGTNYGYTF | TRBV15 | few | TRBJ1-2
CSARDTIAGALNNEQFF | TRBV20-1 | few | TRBJ2-1
CASSFHPGAGEKLFF | TRBV11-2 | . | TRBJ1-4
CASSFKGQPASYGYTF | TRBV18 | few | TRBJ1-2
CASSKLWGQETRYF | TRBV5-1 | . | TRBJ2-5
CASSRAYRIPRRMFF | TRBV12-3/TRBV12-4 | . | TRBJ2-1
CASSPTGTRGPEQFF | TRBV28 | . | TRBJ2-1
CASLVRDSYYGYTF | TRBV6-1 | few | TRBJ1-2
CASSLPLAGAETQYF | TRBV7-9 | few | TRBJ2-5
CASSDRTGLSTDTQYF | TRBV7-9 | . | TRBJ2-3
CASSQYGSSGANVLTF | TRBV5-5 | . | TRBJ2-6
CASTQGLAGPHEQFF | TRBV6-2/TRBV6-3 | . | TRBJ2-1
CSAREVGRDNQPQHF | TRBV20-1 | . | TRBJ1-5
CASSGGSTDTQYF | TRBV6-1 | many | TRBJ2-3
CSARDYRLDRYEQYF | TRBV20-1 | few | TRBJ2-7
CASTAKQETQYF | TRBV6-6 | . | TRBJ2-5
CASSLAGWGRAYNEQFF | TRBV7-9 | . | TRBJ2-1
CASRGDRGRSTEAFF | TRBV27 | few | TRBJ1-1